This is a list of T cell receptor beta chains from one sample in a study of T cell repertoires in ileal Crohn's disease. Using immunoSEQ multiplex PCR, the repertoire was profiled, and TCRdb retains in-frame clones only, with some absent. The sample yields roughly 3,500 clones, roughly three quarters seen once. Sequenced sample: CD4+ T cells sorted from the ileum. The receptors were sampled from an adult with Crohn's disease. The CDR3 runs from the conserved cysteine through the conserved F or W. The D gene is left open where the match is weak. For some rows the clone size is stated as once, few or many, or as a class when expanded; others skip it.

V	J	D	size	CDR3	DNA
TRBV5-4	TRBJ2-5	TRBD2	NA	CASSLGSGGAIETQYF	TGTGCCAGCAGCTTAGGGAGCGGGGGGGCCATAGAGACCCAGTACTTC
TRBV19	TRBJ1-3	NA	NA	CASSMGRGNTIYF	TGTGCCAGTAGTATGGGGCGTGGAAACACCATATATTTT
TRBV7-8	TRBJ2-3	NA	NA	CASSSEGGSTDTQYF	TGTGCCAGCAGCTCAGAGGGGGGGAGCACAGATACGCAGTATTTT
TRBV7-9	TRBJ2-1	NA	NA	CASSLANPGNEQFF	TGTGCCAGCAGCTTAGCTAACCCAGGCAATGAGCAGTTCTTC
TRBV29-1	TRBJ1-1	NA	few	CSGGLKNTEAFF	TGCAGCGGAGGGTTAAAAAACACTGAAGCTTTCTTT
TRBV11-2	TRBJ2-7	NA	NA	CASSFMGQVHEQYF	TGTGCCAGCAGCTTTATGGGGCAGGTACACGAGCAGTACTTC
TRBV29-1	TRBJ2-1	TRBD2	NA	CSVEIGTKNEQFF	TGCAGCGTTGAAATCGGGACTAAAAATGAGCAGTTCTTC
TRBV2	TRBJ1-5	NA	NA	CASRGGPGNYQPQHF	TGTGCCAGCCGGGGGGGGCCTGGCAATTATCAGCCCCAGCATTTT
TRBV19	TRBJ2-1	NA	NA	CASSPLRGAYNEQFF	TGTGCCAGTAGTCCACTGCGCGGGGCCTACAATGAGCAGTTCTTC
TRBV5-1	TRBJ1-4	NA	NA	CASRTDSTNEKLFF	TGCGCCAGCAGAACCGACAGCACCAATGAAAAACTGTTTTTT
TRBV6-1	TRBJ2-7	NA	NA	CASSEGHPREQYF	TGTGCCAGCAGTGAAGGGCATCCTAGGGAGCAGTACTTC
TRBV7-9	TRBJ1-6	TRBD1	NA	CASSPQGAGDSPLHF	TGTGCCAGCAGCCCACAGGGGGCTGGGGATTCACCCCTCCACTTT
TRBV5-1	TRBJ1-6	NA	NA	CASRTGFSIVEPLHF	TGCGCCAGCAGAACGGGGTTTAGCATAGTGGAACCCCTCCACTTT
TRBV7-9	TRBJ2-3	NA	NA	CASSRLEDTDTQYF	TGTGCCAGCAGTCGTCTGGAGGACACAGATACGCAGTATTTT
TRBV5-1	TRBJ1-4	TRBD1	NA	CASSPTTGTGSEKLFF	TGCGCCAGCAGCCCCACGACCGGGACAGGGTCGGAAAAACTGTTTTTT
TRBV29-1	TRBJ2-3	NA	NA	CSDREGGTDTQYF	TGCAGCGATAGGGAGGGGGGAACAGATACGCAGTATTTT
TRBV9	TRBJ2-5	TRBD2	once	CASSRGLGEETQYF	TGTGCCAGCAGCCGTGGACTAGGTGAAGAGACCCAGTACTTC
TRBV7-3	TRBJ1-5	NA	NA	CASSEDYNQPQHF	TGTGCCAGCAGCGAGGACTACAATCAGCCCCAGCATTTT
TRBV6-1	TRBJ1-6	NA	NA	CASSEVNTSGSPLHF	TGTGCCAGCAGTGAAGTAAACACGTCGGGTTCACCCCTCCACTTT
TRBV7-9	TRBJ2-2	NA	NA	CASSPADKVLTGELFF	TGTGCCAGCAGCCCCGCAGACAAGGTTTTAACCGGGGAGCTGTTTTTT
TRBV11-1	TRBJ1-1	NA	NA	CASSFGRGTEAFF	TGTGCCAGCAGCTTCGGTAGGGGCACTGAAGCTTTCTTT
TRBV4-1	TRBJ2-1	TRBD1	few	CASSQDGTGGKSREQFF	TGCGCCAGCAGCCAAGACGGGACAGGGGGGAAAAGTAGGGAGCAGTTCTTC
TRBV9	TRBJ1-6	NA	NA	CASSARDNSPLHF	TGTGCCAGCAGCGCCAGGGATAATTCACCCCTCCACTTT
TRBV19	TRBJ2-7	TRBD1	NA	CASSIDRGRSYEQYF	TGTGCCAGTAGTATCGACAGGGGAAGGTCCTACGAGCAGTACTTC
TRBV30	TRBJ1-3	NA	NA	CAWSVAFSGNTIYF	TGTGCCTGGAGTGTAGCCTTCTCTGGAAACACCATATATTTT
TRBV18	TRBJ2-1	TRBD1	NA	CASSRNRGHSDEQFF	TGTGCCAGCTCACGAAACAGGGGGCACTCGGATGAGCAGTTCTTC
TRBV9	TRBJ2-3	TRBD2	NA	CASSPGVSGGRRDTQYF	TGTGCCAGCAGCCCGGGGGTTAGCGGGGGGAGGCGAGATACGCAGTATTTT
TRBV7-9	TRBJ2-5	TRBD1	NA	CAGTGGQGLLGTQYF	TGTGCCGGTACCGGAGGACAGGGGCTTCTTGGGACCCAGTACTTC
TRBV11-2	TRBJ2-1	TRBD2	NA	CASSGFKTSGGAAYNEQFF	TGTGCCAGCAGCGGATTTAAGACTAGCGGGGGGGCCGCCTACAATGAGCAGTTCTTC
TRBV10-3	TRBJ1-5	NA	NA	CAIRGGTGDHQPQHF	TGTGCCATCAGGGGGGGAACCGGGGACCATCAGCCCCAGCATTTT
TRBV7-2	TRBJ2-5	TRBD1	NA	CASSHRDRNQETQYF	TGTGCCAGCAGCCACCGGGACAGGAACCAAGAGACCCAGTACTTC
TRBV5-4	TRBJ2-1	TRBD2	NA	CASSQTSGAYNEQFF	TGTGCCAGCAGCCAAACTAGCGGGGCCTACAATGAGCAGTTCTTC
TRBV5-4	TRBJ2-3	TRBD2	NA	CASSLAGTSGGRTDTQYF	TGTGCCAGCAGCTTGGCCGGGACTAGCGGGGGTCGCACAGATACGCAGTATTTT
TRBV28	TRBJ1-5	TRBD1	NA	CASSLIWTGGNQPQHF	TGTGCCAGCAGTCTGATCTGGACAGGGGGCAATCAGCCCCAGCATTTT
TRBV18	TRBJ1-2	NA	NA	CASSPDKNYGYTF	TGTGCCAGCTCACCCGACAAAAACTATGGCTACACCTTC
TRBV5-1	TRBJ1-1	TRBD1	NA	CASRMITGTGDTEAFF	TGCGCCAGCAGGATGATCACCGGGACAGGGGACACTGAAGCTTTCTTT
TRBV27	TRBJ2-7	TRBD2	NA	CASGRAGIPYEQYF	TGTGCCAGTGGAAGAGCGGGGATACCCTACGAGCAGTACTTC
TRBV11-2	TRBJ2-2	NA	NA	CASSRLYTGELFF	TGTGCCAGCAGCCGACTCTACACCGGGGAGCTGTTTTTT
TRBV2	TRBJ1-2	NA	NA	CASSDGSRTPYGYTF	TGTGCCAGCAGTGATGGTTCCAGGACACCCTATGGCTACACCTTC
TRBV6-6	TRBJ2-3	TRBD2	NA	CASSLGTRGTDTQYF	TGTGCCAGCAGTCTCGGGACTAGAGGAACAGATACGCAGTATTTT
TRBV5-4	TRBJ1-2	TRBD1	NA	CASSQEDRDVAGYTF	TGTGCCAGCAGCCAGGAGGACAGGGACGTCGCTGGCTACACCTTC
TRBV5-6	TRBJ1-4	NA	NA	CASSSEKDIKLEKLFF	TGTGCCAGCAGTTCCGAGAAAGATATTAAGTTAGAAAAACTGTTTTTT
TRBV5-5	TRBJ1-2	TRBD1	few	CASSPGTGVYGYTF	TGTGCCAGCAGCCCCGGGACAGGGGTTTATGGCTACACCTTC
TRBV7-3	TRBJ2-3	TRBD2	NA	CASSRTSGEQDTQYF	TGTGCCAGCAGCCGTACTAGCGGGGAACAAGATACGCAGTATTTT
TRBV28	TRBJ2-1	TRBD2	few	CASSPSTWAGGQNNEQFF	TGTGCCAGCAGTCCGTCGACTTGGGCGGGGGGCCAAAACAATGAGCAGTTCTTC
TRBV11-2	TRBJ1-6	NA	NA	CASSSDSYNSPLHF	TGTGCCAGCAGCTCCGACAGTTATAATTCACCCCTCCACTTT
TRBV28	TRBJ1-5	NA	NA	CASTPGQVGQPQHF	TGTGCCAGCACCCCTGGACAAGTTGGGCAGCCCCAGCATTTT
TRBV11-1	TRBJ2-3	NA	NA	CASNRLEGTQYF	TGTGCCAGCAACAGGCTAGAAGGTACGCAGTATTTT
TRBV5-1	TRBJ2-3	NA	NA	CASSFNSYTDTQYF	TGCGCCAGCAGCTTCAACTCTTACACAGATACGCAGTATTTT
TRBV5-1	TRBJ2-3	NA	once	CASSLGQAGTDTQYF	TGCGCCAGCAGCTTGGGACAGGCTGGCACAGATACGCAGTATTTT